This T cell receptor (beta chain) was observed in a study of blood T cell repertoires in COVID-19 (dated by TCRdb to between 2020 and 2021). With respect to the entire study: Collaborator samples came from the United States, Italy and Spain and covered acute and convalescent phases of COVID-19. The prospective study material was composed of cDNA or gDNA derived from T cells, B-cell-depleted T cells, or PBMCs. Nearly every sample came with metadata listing a de-identified subject ID, COVID-19 status, age in years and sex. Subjects who had been exposed to COVID-19, were actively infected with it, or had recovered from it provided the deeply sampled blood TCRbeta repertoires that made up the dataset. The repertoires were released in a freely available public database intended as a resource for research on the immune response to SARS-CoV-2. The samples were drawn from two sources: the first 160 participants of the ongoing ImmuneRACE study, and 1,200 or so subjects contributed by 6 global collaborators. Where HLA class I and class II types were available, the types were taken from metadata supplied by the sample provider, not from assay-based typing.

The research as a whole found: Clinical and demographic metadata were provided uncurated, with the amount varying by source and participant.

V is clipped by 5 bases and J by 5 bases, and the sequence between their germline boundaries is 16 bases long. The germline V gene specifies SGHVS as CDR1 and FNYEAQ as CDR2. The CDR3, cysteine through phenylalanine, is 15 amino acids long. Here the CDR3 DNA is all that survives: 45 bases in frame from base 1. To note about this clone: Its antigen is unknown. Base quality data are lacking; no much larger clone is found one base away.

Samples from volunteer blood donors who had recovered from COVID-19 were contributed by a second Seattle source. The collaborating institutions used their own protocols to collect whole blood in K2EDTA tubes. For TCRbeta analysis, collaborators shipped samples as frozen whole blood, isolated PBMCs, or DNA extracted from either of those sample types. TCRbeta CDR3 regions were amplified from genomic DNA by means of the immunoSEQ Assay, a bias-controlled multiplex PCR. On the authors' methods: The number of nucleated cells in each sample was estimated by amplification of reference gene primers within the assay. To quantify the absolute abundance of each unique TCRbeta CDR3 rearrangement, sequence reads were collapsed and filtered. For each sample, productive Simpson clonality was calculated as the square root of Simpson's diversity index over productive rearrangements. Entries here come from immuneACCESS through TCRdb and include only in-frame sequences with V and J called. Some clones fail to appear in such tables; in the studies checked, an unresolved V gene covers under half of the shortfall, and the cause of the remainder is unknown. V, J and clone size were drawn from that table, and D and trimming were deduced from the DNA. The sample table holds some 230,000 clones, of which around 81% were seen once. Jointly, the top ten make up 3% to 3.5% of the sample.

The receptor comes from a woman in her twenties or thirties who had recovered from COVID-19. Material for sequencing was peripheral blood. The sequence links TRBV7-6 to TRBJ2-1; a tentative D call is TRBD2 (5 bases match). Here the CDR3 is given as CASSPVWRANNEQFF. The bases read TGTGCCAGCAGCCCCGTCTGGCGGGCAAACAATGAGCAGTTCTTC.